A few counts support the clone carrying this T cell receptor beta chain. The sample belongs to a study of blood T cell repertoires in COVID-19. Study summary: The United States, Italy and Spain provided the acute and convalescent COVID-19 samples. T cells, B-cell-depleted T cells, or PBMCs supplied cDNA or gDNA.

In the original analysis: Counts of nucleated cells, estimated from reference gene primer amplification, were obtained. This table comes from immunoSEQ multiplex PCR, and its TCRdb copy is limited to in-frame clones, with some not included. V, J and clone size are taken as reported in that table, and D and trimming were inferred from the DNA itself. Found here are about 99,000 clones, 84% of them singletons; the top ten hold 20% to 30%. CDR1 is SEHNR and CDR2 is FQNEAQ in the germline V gene (reference sequence). With 5 bases removed from V and 0 bases from J, the gap between germline ends came to 8 bases. The CDR3 length is 13 residues.

The chain joins TRBV7-9 to TRBJ2-7; possibly TRBD2 for D (6 bases). This receptor was taken from a man aged 55 to 70 with acute or convalescent COVID-19. Source material: peripheral blood. CDR3 sequence: CASSQEGSYEQYF. CDR3 DNA: TGTGCCAGCAGCCAGGAGGGCTCCTACGAGCAGTACTTC. Full variable domain (rest looked up from reference TRBV7-9 and TRBJ2-7): DTGVSQNPRHKITKRGQNVTFRCDPISEHNRLYWYRQTLGQGPEFLTYFQNEAQLEKSRLLSDRFSAERPKGSFSTLEIQRTEQGDSAMYLCASSQEGSYEQYFGPGTRLTVT.